In its sample, the clone carrying this T cell receptor (beta chain) was seen a few times. Its antigen is undetermined. The data were taken from a study of identical twins' blood T cells. Study-wide context: Roughly 50 million reads covered about six alpha-chain and about six beta-chain libraries. General study results and limits: Each donor's most abundant TCRbeta clonotypes shared more CDR3 sequences with her twin than unrelated donors.

Germline V lookup: CDR1 GTSNPN, CDR2 SVGIG (reference sequence). V was clipped by 3 bases and J by 7 bases; unmatched bases: 8. CDR3 length: 14 amino acids. Both ends of each TCR cDNA library bore sample-specific barcodes. TCRdb reprocessed the 5' RACE reads via MiXCR and lists one record per CDR3 protein. The profile shows 350,000 to 400,000 distinct CDR3 sequences, under 30% of them singletons. The V gene is TRBV30, the J gene TRBJ2-1, with 8 bases fitting TRBD2. The sample was PBMCs. The TCR was taken from a woman between 18 and 50 years old in good health. CDR3 region: CAWRLSGGSNEQFF. The CDR3 DNA is TGTGCCTGGAGACTATCGGGGGGGTCGAATGAGCAGTTCTTC. The full variable domain, in which reference TRBV30 and TRBJ2-1 provide the parts outside the CDR3, is SQTIHQWPATLVQPVGSPLSLECTVEGTSNPNLYWYRQAAGRGLQLLFYSVGIGQISSEVPQNLSASRPQDRQFILSSKKLLLSDSGFYLCAWRLSGGSNEQFFGPGTRLTVL.